This T cell receptor beta chain originates from a study of blood T cells in healthy people across ages. Overall study results and limits: Roughly linear age-related decline in beta diversity appeared, significant by age approximately 43. Long-lived donors had more naive CD4+ cells and higher diversity than aged donors.

Sample donors were healthy Caucasian individuals that came from Russia, aged 6 to 90. Then a second PCR, running roughly 7 to 11 cycles, was carried out with a sample-barcoded 5' primer and a J-beta primer mix. Carrying 12 random nucleotides, a template-switch adaptor labeled each individual cDNA molecule. Each CDR3 protein is one row after TCRdb ran MiXCR on the 5' RACE reads. The sample consists of about 1,000,000 distinct CDR3 sequences, less than 50% of them appearing once. Germline V gene lookup returns CDR1 SGHDT and CDR2 YYEEEE. V lost 0 bases, J lost 2 bases, and 10 bases lay in between. The CDR3 runs 15 residues. Comment on this clonotype: Its antigen is currently unknown.

The TCR originated in a woman aged 55-70 years in good health. Sequencing input: blood. The rearrangement uses TRBV5-6 and TRBJ2-3; TRBD1 might be the D (6 bases). The CDR3 bases are TGTGCCAGCAGCTTGGTGGGGACAAACACAGATACGCAGTATTTT. Amino acid sequence: CASSLVGTNTDTQYF.